The 5 T cell receptor beta chains listed next were all sequenced from one sample in a study of cytomegalovirus exposure and HLA in healthy donors. The PCR contained 60 Vbeta and 13 Jbeta primers. Using immunoSEQ multiplex PCR, the repertoire was profiled, and TCRdb retains in-frame clones only, with some absent. The sample has some 150,000 clones; roughly 80% are singletons. The sequencing sample was made of PBMCs. The receptor source for this set is a man in his thirties or forties in good health and CMV-seropositive.

This chain uses TRBV7-8 with TRBJ2-7; 10 nucleotides line up with TRBD2. V lost 4 bases and J lost 4; bases outside the gene matches: 28. The CDR3 sequence is 22 residues long. Germline lookup yields CDR1 SGHVS and CDR2 FQNEAQ. The CDR3 DNA reads TGTGCCAGCAGCTCCCCCCGGGCATCCGCCTCGAGGACTAGCGGCCCGAGATACGAGCAGTACTTC. It is translated as CASSSPRASASRTSGPRYEQYF. The full variable domain, with the rest looked up from reference TRBV7-8 and TRBJ2-7, is GAGVSQSPRYKVAKRGQDVALRCDPISGHVSLFWYQQALGQGPEFLTYFQNEAQLDKSGLPSDRFFAERPEGSVSTLKIQRTQQEDSAVYLCASSSPRASASRTSGPRYEQYFGPGTRLTVT.

This rearrangement joins TRBV4-1 to TRBJ1-4; possibly TRBD1 for D (5 bases). CDR3 size: 15 residues. From germline, CDR1 is MGHRA and CDR2 YSYEKL. The V end was cut by 2 bases, the J end by 1 base, with 8 bases between. The CDR3 region is CASSQNDRTNEKLFF. The DNA of the CDR3 is TGCGCCAGCAGCCAAAACGACAGAACTAATGAAAAACTGTTTTTT.

The V call is TRBV5-4, the J call TRBJ2-5, with 9 bases lining up with TRBD2. V was clipped by 2 bases and J by 1 base; unmatched bases: 6. This CDR3 spans 16 amino acids. The germline V gene has CDR1 SGHNT and CDR2 YYREEE (reference sequence). CDR3 residues: CASSLSGGGAQETQYF. Written as DNA, the CDR3 is TGTGCCAGCAGCTTATCTGGCGGGGGGGCCCAAGAGACCCAGTACTTC. Combining the CDR3 with reference TRBV5-4 and TRBJ2-5 gives the whole variable domain ETGVTQSPTHLIKTRGQQVTLRCSSQSGHNTVSWYQQALGQGPQFIFQYYREEENGRGNFPPRFSGLQFPNYSSELNVNALELDDSALYLCASSLSGGGAQETQYFGPGTRLLVL.

The chain employs TRBV5-1 and TRBJ2-1; 8 nucleotides agree with TRBD2. With V trimmed by 1 base and J by 3 bases, 3 bases remained unmatched. Germline V gives CDR1 SGHRS, CDR2 YFSETQ. The CDR3 sequence is 15 residues long. The CDR3 loop reads CASSLTSGYYNEQFF. In nucleotides, the CDR3 is TGCGCCAGCAGCTTGACTAGCGGATACTACAATGAGCAGTTCTTC.

The chain joins TRBV7-8 to TRBJ2-7, with 9 bases identical to TRBD2. V was clipped by 1 base and J by 5 bases; unmatched bases: 6. The CDR3 has 15 amino acids. Germline V gives CDR1 SGHVS, CDR2 FQNEAQ. CDR3 coding DNA: TGTGCCAGCAGCTTAGTGCAAGTAGCGGGAGACGAGCAGTACTTC. This encodes CASSLVQVAGDEQYF.